One T cell receptor beta chain is described in this entry. Its antigen remains unidentified. These data originate in a study of OX40 agonist ivuxolimab in advanced cancers. Turning to the study itself: Patients in dose escalation had liver, melanoma, kidney or head and neck cancers. A male proportion of more than 75% was recorded, with mean age 60 years and range about 20 to 90. Study-level findings and limits: Expanded clones were, on average, more numerous in CD8+ T cells than in CD4+. Doses of 0.1 to 3.0 mg/kg were accompanied by clonal expansion of CD4+ and CD8+ blood T cells by week 6.

The assay was immunoSEQ multiplex PCR, and TCRdb's table has in-frame clones only and misses some. The table includes about 48,000 clones, around nine tenths detected once. Trimming cost V 6 bases and J 5 bases, with 12 bases left between them. The germline V gene has CDR1 KGHSH and CDR2 LQKENI. This CDR3 comprises 13 residues. The rearrangement joins TRBV18 to TRBJ2-3, with D perhaps TRBD1 or TRBD2 (5 bases each). This clonotype was obtained from an adult with an advanced solid tumor such as melanoma, head and neck, liver or kidney cancer. This sample comprised CD4+ or CD8+ T cells sorted from blood, obtained in a trial of the OX40 agonist ivuxolimab. The CDR3 protein is CASSRGAGDTQYF. CDR3 coding DNA: TGTGCCAGCTCCCGTGGGGCGGGAGATACGCAGTATTTT.